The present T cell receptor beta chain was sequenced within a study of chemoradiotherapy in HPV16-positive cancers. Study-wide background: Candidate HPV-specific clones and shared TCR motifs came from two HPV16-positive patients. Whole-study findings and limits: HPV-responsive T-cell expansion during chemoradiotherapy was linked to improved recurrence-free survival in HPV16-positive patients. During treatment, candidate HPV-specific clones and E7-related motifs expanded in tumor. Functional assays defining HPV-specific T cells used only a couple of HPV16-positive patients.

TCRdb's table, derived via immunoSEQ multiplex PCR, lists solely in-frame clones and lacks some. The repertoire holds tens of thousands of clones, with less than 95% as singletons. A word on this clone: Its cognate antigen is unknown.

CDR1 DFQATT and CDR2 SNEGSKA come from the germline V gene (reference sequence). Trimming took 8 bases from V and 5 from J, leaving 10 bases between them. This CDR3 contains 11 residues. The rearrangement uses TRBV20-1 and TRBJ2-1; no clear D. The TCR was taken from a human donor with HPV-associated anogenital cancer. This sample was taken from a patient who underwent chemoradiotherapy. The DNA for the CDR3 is TGCAGTCCTAAGGGCAACAATGAGCAGTTCTTC. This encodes CSPKGNNEQFF.